This T cell receptor beta chain derives from a study of blood T cell repertoires in COVID-19. Profiled with immunoSEQ multiplex PCR; TCRdb holds only in-frame clones, not every one. The table has fewer than 150,000 clones, around 79% seen once; the top ten hold 2% to 3%. The V and J ends lost 6 bases and 1 base respectively, with 16 bases between them. This CDR3 is 16 amino acids long. Germline V gene data show CDR1 as LNHDA and CDR2 as SQIVND (reference sequence). Sequences were obtained from peripheral blood. The genes are TRBV19 and TRBJ1-5; D unresolved. This clonotype was sampled from a man aged 50-60 years with acute or convalescent COVID-19. The CDR3 sequence is CASRFGRGTSNQPQHF. In nucleotides, the CDR3 is TGTGCCAGTAGATTCGGGCGGGGAACGAGCAATCAGCCCCAGCATTTT.